This TCR beta chain was identified during a study of blood T cell repertoires in COVID-19. Study information: COVID-19 samples collected from the United States, Italy and Spain covered acute and convalescent phases.

The ends were cut back, 1 base at V and 9 bases at J, with 10 bases in the middle. Germline-derived CDR1 and CDR2 are SGHTA and FQGTGA. The CDR3 length is 13 residues. Methods used by the authors: Estimates of nucleated cell counts were drawn from the amplification of reference gene primers. Method: immunoSEQ multiplex PCR; TCRdb's copy keeps in-frame clones and lacks some. Clonal size and the V and J genes are those of that table, whereas D and trimming came from the DNA. The table lists around 160,000 clones, roughly four fifths of them singletons. The V and J genes are TRBV7-3 and TRBJ2-1; maybe TRBD1 (5 bases). The clonotype originates from a human donor in a cohort sampled during active COVID-19. Sequenced material: peripheral blood. The CDR3 spells CASSLRQTGEQFF. The CDR3 DNA reads as TGTGCCAGCAGCTTAAGACAGACTGGTGAGCAGTTCTTC.